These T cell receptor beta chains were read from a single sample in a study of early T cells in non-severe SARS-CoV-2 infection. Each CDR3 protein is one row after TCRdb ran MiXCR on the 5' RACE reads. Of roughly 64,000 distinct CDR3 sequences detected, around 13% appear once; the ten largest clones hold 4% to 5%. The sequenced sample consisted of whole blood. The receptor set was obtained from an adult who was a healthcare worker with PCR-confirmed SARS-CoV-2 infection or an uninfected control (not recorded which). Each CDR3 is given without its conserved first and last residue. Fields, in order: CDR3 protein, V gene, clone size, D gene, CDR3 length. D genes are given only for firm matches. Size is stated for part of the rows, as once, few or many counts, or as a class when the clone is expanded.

cdr3_aa: ASSQQGFYT
v_call: TRBV3-1
clone_size: NA
d_call: NA
cdr3_length: 9

cdr3_aa: ASRLAGRRVETQY
v_call: TRBV19
clone_size: NA
d_call: TRBD2
cdr3_length: 13

cdr3_aa: SVSGSTKTITDTQY
v_call: TRBV29-1
clone_size: NA
d_call: NA
cdr3_length: 14

cdr3_aa: ASSIADLDRSTGELF
v_call: TRBV19
clone_size: NA
d_call: TRBD1
cdr3_length: 15

cdr3_aa: ASSVVTGGFGYT
v_call: TRBV9
clone_size: many
d_call: TRBD1
cdr3_length: 12

cdr3_aa: SVVAGTGDTQY
v_call: TRBV29-1
clone_size: NA
d_call: NA
cdr3_length: 11

cdr3_aa: ASSYLPTGIDTQY
v_call: TRBV6-2/TRBV6-3
clone_size: NA
d_call: TRBD1
cdr3_length: 13

cdr3_aa: ASSPGGLNTGELF
v_call: TRBV10-1
clone_size: NA
d_call: NA
cdr3_length: 13

cdr3_aa: ASSPGLTSYEQY
v_call: TRBV27
clone_size: NA
d_call: NA
cdr3_length: 12

cdr3_aa: SGGQGNSGELF
v_call: TRBV29-1
clone_size: few
d_call: TRBD1
cdr3_length: 11

cdr3_aa: AIGRETNTEAF
v_call: TRBV10-3
clone_size: few
d_call: NA
cdr3_length: 11

cdr3_aa: ASSQRQGVKPQH
v_call: TRBV3-1
clone_size: few
d_call: NA
cdr3_length: 12

cdr3_aa: ASRGSIEAF
v_call: TRBV2
clone_size: NA
d_call: NA
cdr3_length: 9

cdr3_aa: ASSTTGTNQPQH
v_call: TRBV19
clone_size: NA
d_call: NA
cdr3_length: 12

cdr3_aa: ASSPDRGQTYEQY
v_call: TRBV7-2
clone_size: many
d_call: TRBD1
cdr3_length: 13

cdr3_aa: ASSYSTGGTETQY
v_call: TRBV6-5
clone_size: few
d_call: TRBD2
cdr3_length: 13

cdr3_aa: SASDGVSSYNSPLH
v_call: TRBV20-1
clone_size: NA
d_call: NA
cdr3_length: 14

cdr3_aa: ASRQQGSYEQY
v_call: TRBV19
clone_size: NA
d_call: NA
cdr3_length: 11